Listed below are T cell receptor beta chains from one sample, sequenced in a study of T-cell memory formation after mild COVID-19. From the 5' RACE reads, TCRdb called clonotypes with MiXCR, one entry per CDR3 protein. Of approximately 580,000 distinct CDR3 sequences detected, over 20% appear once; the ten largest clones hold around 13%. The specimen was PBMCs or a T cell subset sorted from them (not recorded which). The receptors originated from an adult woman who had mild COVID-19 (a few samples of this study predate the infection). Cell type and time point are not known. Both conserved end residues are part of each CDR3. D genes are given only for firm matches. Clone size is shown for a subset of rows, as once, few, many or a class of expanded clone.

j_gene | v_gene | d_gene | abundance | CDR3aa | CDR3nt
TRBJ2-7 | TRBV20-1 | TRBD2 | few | CSASVVAGEGYEQYF | TGCAGTGCTAGCGTAGTAGCGGGAGAAGGATACGAGCAGTACTTC
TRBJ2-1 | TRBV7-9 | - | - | CASSPLSQVEQFF | TGTGCCAGCAGCCCCCTCAGTCAGGTTGAGCAGTTCTTC
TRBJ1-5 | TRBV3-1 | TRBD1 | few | CASSQGPGQGGQPQHF | TGTGCCAGCAGCCAAGGCCCGGGACAGGGGGGTCAGCCCCAGCATTTT
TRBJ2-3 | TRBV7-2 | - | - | CASSLQGIPDTQYF | TGTGCCAGCAGCTTACAGGGTATTCCAGATACGCAGTATTTT
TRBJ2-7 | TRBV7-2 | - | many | CASSLVSGTYEQYF | TGTGCCAGCAGCTTAGTTTCGGGAACCTACGAGCAGTACTTC
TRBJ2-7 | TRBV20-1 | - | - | CSARRGDYEQYF | TGCAGTGCTAGACGTGGGGACTACGAGCAGTACTTC
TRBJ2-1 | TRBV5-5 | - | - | CASSFRDNLYNEQFF | TGTGCCAGCAGCTTCAGGGATAACCTCTACAATGAGCAGTTCTTC
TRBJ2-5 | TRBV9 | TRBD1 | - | CASSVATGVAGGPLPQETQYF | TGTGCCAGCAGCGTAGCTACAGGGGTTGCAGGGGGTCCCTTGCCCCAAGAGACCCAGTACTTC
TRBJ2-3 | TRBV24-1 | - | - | CATSDPGRLTDTQYF | TGTGCCACCAGTGACCCGGGACGGCTCACAGATACGCAGTATTTT
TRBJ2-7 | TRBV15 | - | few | CATSRGQGIIGYEQYF | TGTGCCACCAGCAGGGGCCAGGGGATCATCGGCTACGAGCAGTACTTC
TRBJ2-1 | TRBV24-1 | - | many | CATSGSGGRNEQFF | TGTGCCACCAGTGGTAGCGGAGGACGTAATGAGCAGTTCTTC
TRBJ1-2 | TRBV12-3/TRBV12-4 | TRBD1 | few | CASRRTGADYGYTF | TGTGCCAGCAGAAGGACAGGGGCGGACTATGGCTACACCTTC
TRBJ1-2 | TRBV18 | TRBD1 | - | CASSPDRGRGSGYTF | TGTGCCAGCTCACCGGACAGGGGGCGCGGTAGTGGCTACACCTTC
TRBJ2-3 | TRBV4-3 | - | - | CASSQEEGLYTQYF | TGCGCCAGCAGCCAAGAGGAGGGGCTATATACGCAGTATTTT
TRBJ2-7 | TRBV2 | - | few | CASIPGRTYEQYF | TGTGCCAGCATCCCGGGTCGCACCTACGAGCAGTACTTC
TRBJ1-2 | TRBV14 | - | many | CASSPITGSHYGYTF | TGTGCCAGCAGCCCGATCACGGGATCCCACTATGGCTACACCTTC
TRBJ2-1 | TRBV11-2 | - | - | CASSLGAGAGNEQFF | TGTGCCAGCAGCTTAGGGGCAGGGGCCGGCAATGAGCAGTTCTTC
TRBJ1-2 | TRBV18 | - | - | CASSPFRDPNYGYTF | TGTGCCAGCTCACCGTTCCGGGACCCTAACTATGGCTACACCTTC
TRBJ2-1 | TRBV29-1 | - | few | CSAGEEQFF | TGCAGCGCCGGGGAGGAGCAGTTCTTC
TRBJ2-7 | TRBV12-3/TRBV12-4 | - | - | CASTPGGQGHEQYF | TGTGCCAGCACCCCTGGTGGGCAGGGCCACGAGCAGTACTTC
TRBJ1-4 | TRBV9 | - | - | CASSVGSRVNEKLFF | TGTGCCAGCAGCGTAGGTTCCAGGGTTAATGAAAAACTGTTTTTT
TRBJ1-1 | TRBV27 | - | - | CASSSGGFVGAFF | TGTGCCAGCAGTTCCGGGGGCTTCGTGGGGGCTTTCTTT
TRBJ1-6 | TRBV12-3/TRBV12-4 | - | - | CASSTTVMGALHF | TGTGCCAGCAGTACGACCGTTATGGGAGCCCTCCACTTT
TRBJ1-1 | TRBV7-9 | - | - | CASSFRTGIEAFF | TGTGCCAGCAGCTTTAGAACCGGGATTGAAGCTTTCTTT
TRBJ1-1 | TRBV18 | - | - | CASSPLGHGNAEAFF | TGTGCCAGCTCACCACTAGGACACGGGAACGCTGAAGCTTTCTTT
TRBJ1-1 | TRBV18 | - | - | CASSPDSRTEAFF | TGTGCCAGCTCACCTGACAGTCGGACTGAAGCTTTCTTT
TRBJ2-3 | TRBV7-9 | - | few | CASSFSGISGDTQYF | TGTGCCAGCAGTTTTTCCGGTATCTCGGGAGATACGCAGTATTTT
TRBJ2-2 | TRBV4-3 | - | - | CASSQGLEGSGELFF | TGCGCCAGCAGCCAAGGGCTAGAAGGGTCCGGGGAGCTGTTTTTT
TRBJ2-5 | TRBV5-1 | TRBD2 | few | CASSLSPAGGLETQYF | TGCGCCAGCAGCTTGTCTCCTGCGGGGGGGCTAGAGACCCAGTACTTC
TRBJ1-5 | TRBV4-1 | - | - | CASSQSPTHPSNQPQHF | TGCGCCAGCAGCCAATCGCCCACGCACCCCAGCAATCAGCCCCAGCATTTT
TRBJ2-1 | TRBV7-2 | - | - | CASSLARTSGNEQFF | TGTGCCAGCAGCTTAGCCCGGACTTCGGGAAATGAGCAGTTCTTC
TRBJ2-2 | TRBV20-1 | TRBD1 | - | CSAEDRAGTGELFF | TGCAGTGCTGAAGACAGGGCGGGCACCGGGGAGCTGTTTTTT
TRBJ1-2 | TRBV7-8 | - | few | CASSLVVTGYGYTF | TGTGCCAGCAGCTTAGTGGTGACAGGCTATGGCTACACCTTC
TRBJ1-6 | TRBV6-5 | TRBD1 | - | CASSSNRGSPLHF | TGTGCCAGCAGTTCTAACAGGGGTTCACCCCTCCACTTT
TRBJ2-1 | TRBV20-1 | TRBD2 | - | CSAPKRGSSYNEQFF | TGCAGTGCCCCCAAGCGGGGTAGCTCCTACAATGAGCAGTTCTTC
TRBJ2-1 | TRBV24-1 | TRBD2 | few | CATSDTSGGSSYNEQFF | TGTGCCACCAGTGATACTAGCGGGGGTAGCTCCTACAATGAGCAGTTCTTC
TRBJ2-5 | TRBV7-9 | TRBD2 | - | CASSLGLTSGSEETQYF | TGTGCCAGCAGCTTAGGGCTGACTAGCGGGAGCGAAGAGACCCAGTACTTC
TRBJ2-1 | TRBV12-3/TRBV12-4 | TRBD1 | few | CASSSPGTGGDEQFF | TGTGCCAGCAGTTCACCCGGGACAGGGGGCGATGAGCAGTTCTTC
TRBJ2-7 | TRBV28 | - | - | CASTPSGSARYEQYF | TGTGCCAGCACCCCCAGCGGGTCCGCCCGCTACGAGCAGTACTTC
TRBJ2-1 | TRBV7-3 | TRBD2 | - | CASSFSAGGPNEQFF | TGTGCCAGCAGCTTCTCAGCGGGAGGGCCAAATGAGCAGTTCTTC
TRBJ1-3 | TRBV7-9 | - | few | CASSSGVGTGNTIYF | TGTGCCAGCAGTTCCGGAGTTGGGACTGGAAACACCATATATTTT
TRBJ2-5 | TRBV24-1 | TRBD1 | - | CATGGTGGQETQYF | TGTGCCACCGGCGGGACAGGGGGACAAGAGACCCAGTACTTC
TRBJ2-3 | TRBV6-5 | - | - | CASSYSPGDTQYF | TGTGCCAGCAGTTACTCCCCTGGGGATACGCAGTATTTT
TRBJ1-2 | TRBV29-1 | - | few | CSVFSGSVYYGYTF | TGCAGCGTTTTTTCGGGATCCGTTTACTATGGCTACACCTTC
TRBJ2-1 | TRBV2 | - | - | CASTPGILRHNEQFF | TGTGCCAGCACCCCGGGAATCCTGAGACACAATGAGCAGTTCTTC
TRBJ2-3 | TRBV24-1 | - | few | CAISRGRTGTDTQYF | TGTGCCATCTCGAGGGGACGGACGGGCACAGATACGCAGTATTTT
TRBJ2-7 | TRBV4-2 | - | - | CASSQRPGSSYEQYF | TGTGCCAGCAGCCAAAGACCGGGGAGCTCCTACGAGCAGTACTTC
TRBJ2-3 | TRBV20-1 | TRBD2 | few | CSARDWARTSGTGTDTQYF | TGCAGTGCTAGAGATTGGGCTCGGACTAGCGGGACGGGCACAGATACGCAGTATTTT